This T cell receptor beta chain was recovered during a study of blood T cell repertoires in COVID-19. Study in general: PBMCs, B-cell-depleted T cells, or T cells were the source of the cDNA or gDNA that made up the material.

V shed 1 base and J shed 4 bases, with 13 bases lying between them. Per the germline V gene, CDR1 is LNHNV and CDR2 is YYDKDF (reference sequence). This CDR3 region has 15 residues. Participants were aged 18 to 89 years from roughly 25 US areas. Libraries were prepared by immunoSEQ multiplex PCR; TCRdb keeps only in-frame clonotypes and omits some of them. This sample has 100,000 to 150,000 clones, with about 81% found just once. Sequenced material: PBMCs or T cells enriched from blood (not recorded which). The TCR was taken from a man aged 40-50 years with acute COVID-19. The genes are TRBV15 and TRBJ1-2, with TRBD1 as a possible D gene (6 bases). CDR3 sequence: CATSRGEGGIYGYTF. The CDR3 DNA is TGTGCCACCAGCAGAGGAGAAGGGGGTATCTATGGCTACACCTTC.